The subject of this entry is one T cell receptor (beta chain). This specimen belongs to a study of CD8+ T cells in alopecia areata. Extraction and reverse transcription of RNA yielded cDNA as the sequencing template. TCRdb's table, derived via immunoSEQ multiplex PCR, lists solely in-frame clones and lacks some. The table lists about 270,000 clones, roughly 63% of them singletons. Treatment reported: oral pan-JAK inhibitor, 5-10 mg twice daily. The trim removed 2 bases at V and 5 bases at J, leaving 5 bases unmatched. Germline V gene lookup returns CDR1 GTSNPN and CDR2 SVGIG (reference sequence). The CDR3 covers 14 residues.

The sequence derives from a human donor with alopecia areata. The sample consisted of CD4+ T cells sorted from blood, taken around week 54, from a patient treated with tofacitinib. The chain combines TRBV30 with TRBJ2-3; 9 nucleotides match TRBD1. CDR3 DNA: TGTGCCTGGAGTCCGGGACAGGGTAAAGATACGCAGTATTTT. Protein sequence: CAWSPGQGKDTQYF. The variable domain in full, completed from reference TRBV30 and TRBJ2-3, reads SQTIHQWPATLVQPVGSPLSLECTVEGTSNPNLYWYRQAAGRGLQLLFYSVGIGQISSEVPQNLSASRPQDRQFILSSKKLLLSDSGFYLCAWSPGQGKDTQYFGPGTRLTVL.